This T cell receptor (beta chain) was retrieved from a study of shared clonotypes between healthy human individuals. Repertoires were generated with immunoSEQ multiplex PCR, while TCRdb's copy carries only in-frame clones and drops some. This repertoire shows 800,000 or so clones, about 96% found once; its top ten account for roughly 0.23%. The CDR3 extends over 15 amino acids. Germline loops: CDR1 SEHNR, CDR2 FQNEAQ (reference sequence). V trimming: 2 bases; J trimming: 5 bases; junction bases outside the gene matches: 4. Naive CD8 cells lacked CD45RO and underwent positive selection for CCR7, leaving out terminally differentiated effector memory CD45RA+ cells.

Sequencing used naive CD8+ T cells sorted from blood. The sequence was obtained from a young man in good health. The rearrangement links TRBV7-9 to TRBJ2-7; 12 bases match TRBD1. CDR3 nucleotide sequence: TGTGCCAGCAGCTTATTGGGACAGGGGGCCCACGAGCAGTACTTC. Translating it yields CASSLLGQGAHEQYF.